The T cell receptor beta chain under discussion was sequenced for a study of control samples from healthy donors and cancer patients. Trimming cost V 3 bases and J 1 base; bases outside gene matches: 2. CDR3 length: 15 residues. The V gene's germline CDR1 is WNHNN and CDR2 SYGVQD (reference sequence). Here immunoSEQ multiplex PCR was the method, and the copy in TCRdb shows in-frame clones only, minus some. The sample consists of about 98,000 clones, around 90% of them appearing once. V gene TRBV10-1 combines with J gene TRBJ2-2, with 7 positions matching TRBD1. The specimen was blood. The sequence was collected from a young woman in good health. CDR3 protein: CASSERDRNTGELFF. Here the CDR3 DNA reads TGCGCCAGCAGTGAAAGGGACAGGAACACCGGGGAGCTGTTTTTT.